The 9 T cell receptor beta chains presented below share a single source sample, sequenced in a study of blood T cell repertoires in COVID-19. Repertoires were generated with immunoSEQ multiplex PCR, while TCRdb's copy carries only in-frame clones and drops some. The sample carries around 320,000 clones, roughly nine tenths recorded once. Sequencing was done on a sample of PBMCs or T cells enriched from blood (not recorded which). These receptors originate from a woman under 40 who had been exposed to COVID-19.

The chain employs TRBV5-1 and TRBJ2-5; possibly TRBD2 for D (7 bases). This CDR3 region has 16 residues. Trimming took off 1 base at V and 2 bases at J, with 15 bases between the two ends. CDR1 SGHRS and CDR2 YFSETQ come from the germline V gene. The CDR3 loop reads CASSLWAGAFQETQYF. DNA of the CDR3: TGCGCCAGCAGCTTGTGGGCGGGGGCCTTTCAAGAGACCCAGTACTTC.

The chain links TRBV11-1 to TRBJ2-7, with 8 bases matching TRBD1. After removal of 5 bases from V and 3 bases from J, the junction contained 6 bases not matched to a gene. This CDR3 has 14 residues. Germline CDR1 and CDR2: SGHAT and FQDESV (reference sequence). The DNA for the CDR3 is TGTGCCAGCAGCAGCGGACAGGGTAGCTACGAGCAGTACTTC. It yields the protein CASSSGQGSYEQYF.

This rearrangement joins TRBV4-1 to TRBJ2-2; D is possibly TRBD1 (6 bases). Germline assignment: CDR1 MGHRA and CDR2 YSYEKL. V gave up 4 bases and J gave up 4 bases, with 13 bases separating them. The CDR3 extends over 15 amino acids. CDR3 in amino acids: CASSLMTGATGELFF. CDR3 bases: TGCGCCAGCAGCCTAATGACAGGCGCCACCGGGGAGCTGTTTTTT.

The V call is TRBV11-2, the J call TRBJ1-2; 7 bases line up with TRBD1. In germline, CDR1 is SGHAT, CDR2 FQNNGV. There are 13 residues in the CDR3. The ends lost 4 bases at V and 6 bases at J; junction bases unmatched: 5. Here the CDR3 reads CASSSDRVDGYTF. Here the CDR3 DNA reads TGTGCCAGCAGCTCAGACAGGGTTGATGGCTACACCTTC.

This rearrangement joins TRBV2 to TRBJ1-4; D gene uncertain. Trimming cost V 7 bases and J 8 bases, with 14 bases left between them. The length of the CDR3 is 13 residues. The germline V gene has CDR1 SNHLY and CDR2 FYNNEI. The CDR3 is CASTDSRYEKLFF. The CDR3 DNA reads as TGTGCCAGCACTGACTCTAGGTACGAAAAACTGTTTTTT.

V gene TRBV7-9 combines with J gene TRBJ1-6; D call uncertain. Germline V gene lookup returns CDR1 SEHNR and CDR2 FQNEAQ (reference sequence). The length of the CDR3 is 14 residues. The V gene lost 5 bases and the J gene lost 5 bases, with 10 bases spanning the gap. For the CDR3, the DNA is TGTGCCAGCAGCGATACAAGAAATAATTCACCCCTCCACTTT. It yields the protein CASSDTRNNSPLHF.

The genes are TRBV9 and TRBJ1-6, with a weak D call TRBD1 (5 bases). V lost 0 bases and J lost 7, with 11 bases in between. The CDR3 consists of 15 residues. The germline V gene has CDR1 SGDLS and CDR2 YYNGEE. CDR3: CASSVDRWKNSPLHF. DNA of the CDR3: TGTGCCAGCAGCGTAGACAGGTGGAAAAATTCACCCCTCCACTTT.

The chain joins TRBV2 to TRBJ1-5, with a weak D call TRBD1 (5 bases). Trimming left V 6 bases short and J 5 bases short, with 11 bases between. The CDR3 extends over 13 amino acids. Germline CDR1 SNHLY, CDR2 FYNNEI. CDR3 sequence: CASRFRVDQPQHF. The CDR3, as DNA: TGTGCCAGCAGGTTCAGGGTAGATCAGCCCCAGCATTTT.

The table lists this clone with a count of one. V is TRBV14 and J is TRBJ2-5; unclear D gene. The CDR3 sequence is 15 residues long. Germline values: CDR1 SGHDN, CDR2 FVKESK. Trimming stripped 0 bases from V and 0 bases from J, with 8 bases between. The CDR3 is CASSQEQQYQETQYF. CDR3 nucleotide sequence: TGTGCCAGCAGCCAAGAACAGCAGTACCAAGAGACCCAGTACTTC. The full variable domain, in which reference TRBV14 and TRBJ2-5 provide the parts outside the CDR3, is EAGVTQFPSHSVIEKGQTVTLRCDPISGHDNLYWYRRVMGKEIKFLLHFVKESKQDESGMPNNRFLAERTGGTYSTLKVQPAELEDSGVYFCASSQEQQYQETQYFGPGTRLLVL.